This entry features one TCR beta chain sequence. Antigen: not known. CDR3 length: 15 residues. V shed 8 bases and J shed 0 bases, with 15 bases lying between them. The V gene's germline CDR1 is ENHRY and CDR2 SYGVKD. This specimen comes from a study of blood T cells in healthy people across ages. Sample-barcoded 5' priming and a J-beta primer mix drove a second PCR of about 7 to 11 cycles. Each cDNA molecule, via a template-switch adaptor with 12 random nucleotides, was tagged. TCRdb called the 5' RACE reads again in MiXCR, with one record for every CDR3 protein. Here the sample spans about a million distinct CDR3 sequences, roughly 51% being singletons. Study-wide points: Among long-lived donors, naive CD4+ cells were more numerous and diversity higher than in aged donors. In these data, TCR beta diversity tracked strongly with naive T cell percentage.

V gene TRBV10-3 combines with J gene TRBJ2-3; D assignment may be TRBD1 or TRBD2 (5 bases each). The sequenced sample was blood. The TCR originated in a woman aged 55-69 years in good health. The chain's CDR3 is CAIGGGGSSTDTQYF. The CDR3 DNA sequence: TGTGCCATCGGGGGTGGCGGATCTAGCACAGATACGCAGTATTTT.